Below are 12 T cell receptor beta chains sequenced from a single sample in a study of blood T cells in healthy people across ages. It was with a sample-barcoded 5' primer and a J-beta primer mix that a second PCR of about 6 to 12 cycles was run. TCRdb reprocessed the 5' RACE reads with MiXCR, giving one entry per CDR3 protein. The sample contains around 870,000 distinct CDR3 sequences, around 26% of which appear only once. Material: blood. The receptor set was obtained from a woman aged 80 or over in good health.

The sample holds many counts of this clonotype. V gene TRBV7-2 combines with J gene TRBJ1-4; D ambiguous. This CDR3 is 15 amino acids long. Trimming cost V 5 bases and J 0 bases, with 10 bases left between them. Germline assignment: CDR1 SGHTA and CDR2 FQGNSA. The CDR3 sequence: CASSPQVATNEKLFF. CDR3 in DNA: TGTGCCAGCAGCCCGCAAGTGGCAACTAATGAAAAACTGTTTTTT. The variable domain in full, completed from reference TRBV7-2 and TRBJ1-4, reads GAGVSQSPSNKVTEKGKDVELRCDPISGHTALYWYRQSLGQGLEFLIYFQGNSAPDKSGLPSDRFSAERTGGSVSTLTIQRTQQEDSAVYLCASSPQVATNEKLFFGSGTQLSVL.

This clonotype has at least ten counts. The CDR3 protein is CASSRGQTNGRDEQFF. As DNA, the CDR3 is TGTGCCAGCAGCAGGGGACAAACCAACGGTAGGGATGAGCAGTTCTTC. V is TRBV11-2 and J is TRBJ2-1, with D possibly being TRBD1 (6 bases). V lost 5 bases and J 8 bases, leaving 22 bases between the germline ends. Germline-derived CDR1 and CDR2 are SGHAT and FQNNGV. The length of the CDR3 is 16 residues.

This clonotype was detected ten times or more. This rearrangement joins TRBV29-1 to TRBJ1-1, with TRBD1 matching over 7 bases. Trimming removed 5 bases from V and 2 bases from J; junction bases left unmatched: 2. Germline V CDR1 and CDR2: SQVTM, ANQGSEA. The CDR3 has 12 residues. The CDR3 protein is CSVQGGNTEAFF. The CDR3 DNA sequence: TGCAGCGTTCAGGGGGGAAACACTGAAGCTTTCTTT.

This clonotype was picked up many times. The CDR3 reads CASSVLSGGTDTQYF. CDR3 in DNA: TGTGCCAGCAGCGTCTTATCCGGGGGCACAGATACGCAGTATTTT. The chain recombines TRBV9 with TRBJ2-3; perhaps TRBD2 as D (5 bases). V was shortened by 2 bases and J by 1 base, with 11 bases between the two germline ends. The CDR3 covers 15 residues. Germline CDR1 and CDR2: SGDLS and YYNGEE.

This clonotype came up a few times. A much larger clone differs from this one at a single base, so this may be a read error. This sequence joins TRBV3-1 and TRBJ1-2, with D possibly matching TRBD1 (5 bases). Looked up from germline, CDR1 is LGHDT and CDR2 is YNNKEL (reference sequence). CDR3 length equals 13 residues. V was cut by 1 base and J by 5 bases, with 8 bases left in between. CDR3 region: CASSQGREYGYTF. The CDR3 DNA reads as TGTGCCAGCAGCCAAGGCAGGGAATATGGCTACACCTTC.

This clonotype was counted many times. The gene calls are TRBV6-1 and TRBJ2-3; TRBD2 agrees at 9 bases. This CDR3 region has 16 residues. CDR1 MNHNS and CDR2 SASEGT come from the germline V gene. With V trimmed by 5 bases and J by 3 bases, 9 bases remained unmatched. Written as DNA, the CDR3 is TGTGCCAGCAGTTTTCAGGCGGGGGGGCGAACAGATACGCAGTATTTT. Translation: CASSFQAGGRTDTQYF.

In its sample, this clonotype was seen many times. V and J are TRBV10-1 and TRBJ2-7; possible D gene TRBD1, 6 bases. Between the trimmed V and J ends, which lost 5 bases and 2 bases, there was a span of 16 bases. Germline V gene data show CDR1 as WNHNN and CDR2 as SYGVQD (reference sequence). The CDR3 contains 15 residues. The CDR3 DNA reads as TGCGCCAGCAGTTTATTCCGGGACACTACCTACGAGCAGTACTTC. Amino acids: CASSLFRDTTYEQYF.

This clonotype was detected many times. This chain uses TRBV27 with TRBJ2-3, with TRBD1 matching 9 bases. Trimming removed 6 bases from V and 7 bases from J; junction bases left unmatched: 5. The CDR3 runs 13 residues. The germline V gene encodes CDR1 MNHEY and CDR2 SMNVEV (reference sequence). The DNA of the CDR3 is TGTGCCAGCAGCAGGGACAGGGCATATACGCAGTATTTT. Protein: CASSRDRAYTQYF.

Ten or more counts support this clonotype. The gene calls are TRBV5-6 and TRBJ2-2; TRBD1 is a possible D gene (6 bases). The germline V and J ends were trimmed by 4 bases and 1 base, with 11 bases remaining between them. CDR1 and CDR2 (germline): SGHDT, YYEEEE. The CDR3 consists of 15 residues. The CDR3 loop is CASSKMDRNTGELFF. The CDR3 DNA is TGTGCCAGCAGCAAGATGGACAGGAACACCGGGGAGCTGTTTTTT.

This clonotype was recorded many times. One junction end does not reproduce the germline sequence, and a read error may be involved. The chain links TRBV5-1 to TRBJ2-1; 12 bases align to TRBD2. CDR1 and CDR2 from the germline V gene are SGHRS and YFSETQ. The CDR3 runs to 15 residues. DNA for the CDR3: TGCGCCAGCGGCTTCCGACTAGCGGGGGACAATGAGCAGTTCTTC. The encoded protein is CASGFRLAGDNEQFF.

In its sample, this clonotype was seen a few times. V and J are TRBV20-1 and TRBJ1-1; no reliable D call. The CDR3 is 14 amino acids. V lost 2 bases, J lost 7 bases, and 17 bases lay in between. Germline assignment: CDR1 DFQATT and CDR2 SNEGSKA (reference sequence). The CDR3 DNA follows: TGCAGTGCTAGATTCGGCTCTGGAAAATTTGAAGCTTTCTTT. This sequence encodes CSARFGSGKFEAFF.

This clonotype showed up many times. This chain connects TRBV28 to TRBJ2-3; unclear D gene. Germline V gives CDR1 MDHEN, CDR2 SYDVKM. The CDR3 length is 12 residues. Trimming took 5 bases from V and 5 from J, leaving 8 bases between them. Here the CDR3 reads CASSKEGDTQYF. DNA of the CDR3: TGTGCCAGCAGTAAAGAAGGAGATACGCAGTATTTT.